The clone carrying this T cell receptor (beta chain) was seen only once. In the study's own analysis: Scientists estimated how many nucleated cells there were by amplifying reference gene primers. TCRdb's copy holds only in-frame clones and misses some; the assay was immunoSEQ multiplex PCR. D and trimming come from the DNA, and the V and J calls and clone size come from that table. The repertoire includes some 80,000 clones, more than 65% of them detected once, and approximately 20% sits in the top ten. The V gene end was trimmed by 4 bases and the J gene end by 2 bases; junction bases not matched to a gene: 8. Per the germline V gene, CDR1 is SGHNT and CDR2 is YYREEE (reference sequence). This CDR3 contains 16 residues. This record belongs to a study of blood T cell repertoires in COVID-19. About the study: There were acute and convalescent COVID-19 samples, and they came from the United States, Italy and Spain. T cells, B-cell-depleted T cells, or PBMCs supplied cDNA or gDNA.

V gene TRBV5-4 combines with J gene TRBJ2-2, with TRBD2 matching over 7 bases. Sample: peripheral blood. This sequence was found in a woman aged 45-65 years with acute or convalescent COVID-19. The CDR3 nucleotides read TGTGCCAGCAGCCCCCCGACTAGCTTAAACACCGGGGAGCTGTTTTTT. This gives the protein CASSPPTSLNTGELFF. The full variable domain, rest sourced from reference TRBV5-4 and TRBJ2-2, is ETGVTQSPTHLIKTRGQQVTLRCSSQSGHNTVSWYQQALGQGPQFIFQYYREEENGRGNFPPRFSGLQFPNYSSELNVNALELDDSALYLCASSPPTSLNTGELFFGEGSRLTVL.